Listed below are T cell receptor beta chains from one sample, sequenced in a study of identical twins. TCRdb analysed the 5' RACE reads with MiXCR anew, one entry per CDR3 protein. This sample has around 960,000 distinct CDR3 sequences; about 12% occur once, and the top ten carry around 1.5%. This same sample was also part of a study on yellow fever vaccine responses in identical twins.

Sequenced material: PBMCs. Receptors were obtained from a woman younger than 30 in good health. The CDR3 runs from the conserved cysteine through the conserved F or W. Fields, in order: D gene, J gene, clone size, V gene, CDR3 DNA, CDR3 protein. D genes are given only for firm matches. A row's size may be missing; if present it is once, few, many or a size class.

d_call: NA
j_call: TRBJ2-2
clone_size: few
v_call: TRBV5-6
cdr3_nt: NA
cdr3_aa: CASSAPLAGVRFGELFF

d_call: NA
j_call: TRBJ2-7
clone_size: few
v_call: TRBV9
cdr3_nt: TGTGCCAGCAGCGTAGGTTTTGGGGGAGTAGGTGACGAGCAGTACTTC
cdr3_aa: CASSVGFGGVGDEQYF

d_call: TRBD2
j_call: TRBJ2-1
clone_size: NA
v_call: TRBV2
cdr3_nt: TGTGCCAGCTGTGGACTAGCGGGGGGAAACAATGAGCAGTTCTTC
cdr3_aa: CASCGLAGGNNEQFF

d_call: TRBD2
j_call: TRBJ2-1
clone_size: few
v_call: TRBV3-1
cdr3_nt: TGTGCCAGCAACCCTAGCGGGGGGGCTGATCGAAATGAGCAGTTCTTC
cdr3_aa: CASNPSGGADRNEQFF

d_call: NA
j_call: TRBJ2-1
clone_size: few
v_call: TRBV24-1
cdr3_nt: TGTGCCACCCAAGTGGGCCCTGAGTTCAATGAGCAGTTCTTC
cdr3_aa: CATQVGPEFNEQFF

d_call: TRBD2
j_call: TRBJ2-1
clone_size: few
v_call: TRBV13
cdr3_nt: TGTGCCAGCAGCTTTCCTAGCGGGGAGTCCTACAATGAGCAGTTCTTC
cdr3_aa: CASSFPSGESYNEQFF

d_call: TRBD2
j_call: TRBJ2-4
clone_size: NA
v_call: TRBV6-2/TRBV6-3
cdr3_nt: TGTGCCAGCAGTTACTTAGCGGGAGGGACCGTATTAGCCAAAAACATTCAGTACTTC
cdr3_aa: CASSYLAGGTVLAKNIQYF

d_call: TRBD2
j_call: TRBJ2-1
clone_size: many
v_call: TRBV7-8
cdr3_nt: TGTGCCAGCAGCTTACCTCCGTCGGGCGGGGGGAAGGGCAATGAGCAGTTCTTC
cdr3_aa: CASSLPPSGGGKGNEQFF

d_call: NA
j_call: TRBJ1-3
clone_size: few
v_call: TRBV20-1
cdr3_nt: TGCAGTGCTAGGGCTAGGGGCTCCGGAAACACCATATATTTT
cdr3_aa: CSARARGSGNTIYF

d_call: NA
j_call: TRBJ1-6
clone_size: many
v_call: TRBV4-1
cdr3_nt: TGCGCCAGCAGCCAAGACAGGATAGGGCGCTCACCCCTCCACTTT
cdr3_aa: CASSQDRIGRSPLHF

d_call: NA
j_call: TRBJ2-5
clone_size: NA
v_call: TRBV12-3/TRBV12-4
cdr3_nt: TGTGCCAGCAGTTTATTGGAGTTTACAGAGACCCAGTACTTC
cdr3_aa: CASSLLEFTETQYF

d_call: NA
j_call: TRBJ2-3
clone_size: few
v_call: TRBV7-8
cdr3_nt: TGTGCCAGCAGCTTACTTGGGGGGCGGTCAGATACGCAGTATTTT
cdr3_aa: CASSLLGGRSDTQYF

d_call: NA
j_call: TRBJ2-3
clone_size: NA
v_call: TRBV3-1
cdr3_nt: TGTGCCAGCAGCCTGCCCACCGGGACTTTAAGCACAGATACGCAGTATTTT
cdr3_aa: CASSLPTGTLSTDTQYF

d_call: TRBD1
j_call: TRBJ1-6
clone_size: few
v_call: TRBV7-3
cdr3_nt: TGTGCCAGCAGCCCGCTGACAGGGGATAATTCACCCCTCCACTTT
cdr3_aa: CASSPLTGDNSPLHF

d_call: NA
j_call: TRBJ2-2
clone_size: NA
v_call: TRBV4-1
cdr3_nt: TGCGCCAGCAGCCCTAGTAGAGGAGGGGCAGGTACCGGGGAGCTGTTTTTT
cdr3_aa: CASSPSRGGAGTGELFF

d_call: NA
j_call: TRBJ1-5
clone_size: few
v_call: TRBV4-1
cdr3_nt: TGCGCCAGCAGCCAAGATGGTAAGAGGGGCATAAATCAGCCCCAGCATTTT
cdr3_aa: CASSQDGKRGINQPQHF

d_call: NA
j_call: TRBJ2-2
clone_size: few
v_call: TRBV28
cdr3_nt: TGTGCCAGCACCGCGATGATATACACCGGGGAGCTGTTTTTT
cdr3_aa: CASTAMIYTGELFF

d_call: NA
j_call: TRBJ1-1
clone_size: NA
v_call: TRBV10-3
cdr3_nt: TGTGCCATCAGCGATGGAGGTTCAGCTTTCTTT
cdr3_aa: CAISDGGSAFF

d_call: NA
j_call: TRBJ2-2
clone_size: many
v_call: TRBV4-2
cdr3_nt: TGTGCCAGCAGCCAAGGAGTGGGCCGCACCGGGGAGCTGTTTTTT
cdr3_aa: CASSQGVGRTGELFF

d_call: NA
j_call: TRBJ1-2
clone_size: NA
v_call: TRBV12-3/TRBV12-4
cdr3_nt: TGTGCCAGCAGTACCGACTTAAGGACACCCGATGGCTACACCTTC
cdr3_aa: CASSTDLRTPDGYTF

d_call: TRBD2
j_call: TRBJ2-5
clone_size: NA
v_call: TRBV5-5
cdr3_nt: TGTGCCAGCAGCTTGCCCGGGCGGGGGGGAGAGACCCAGTACTTC
cdr3_aa: CASSLPGRGGETQYF

d_call: NA
j_call: TRBJ2-3
clone_size: few
v_call: TRBV27
cdr3_nt: TGTGCCAGCAGTTTATCGGTGCAGGGCGATACGCAGTATTTT
cdr3_aa: CASSLSVQGDTQYF

d_call: NA
j_call: TRBJ2-2
clone_size: NA
v_call: TRBV7-2
cdr3_nt: TGTGCCAGCAGCTTATGGAGGGCAAGTGGCGGGGAGCTGTTTTTT
cdr3_aa: CASSLWRASGGELFF

d_call: NA
j_call: TRBJ2-7
clone_size: NA
v_call: TRBV28
cdr3_nt: TGTGCCAGCAGTTTATACATAGGGGCGGTTCCTTACGAGCAGTACTTC
cdr3_aa: CASSLYIGAVPYEQYF

d_call: TRBD1
j_call: TRBJ1-2
clone_size: NA
v_call: TRBV20-1
cdr3_nt: TGCAGTGCGATCGACGGACAGGAGTTTGGCTACACCTTC
cdr3_aa: CSAIDGQEFGYTF

d_call: TRBD2
j_call: TRBJ2-4
clone_size: NA
v_call: TRBV5-6
cdr3_nt: TGTGCCAGCAGCCTGCAGGTATCGGCGGGAGGGACCAAAAACATTCAGTACTTC
cdr3_aa: CASSLQVSAGGTKNIQYF

d_call: NA
j_call: TRBJ1-4
clone_size: many
v_call: TRBV4-1
cdr3_nt: TGCGCCAGCAGCCAAGATACAGGCAATGAAAAACTGTTTTTT
cdr3_aa: CASSQDTGNEKLFF

d_call: NA
j_call: TRBJ2-7
clone_size: NA
v_call: TRBV4-1
cdr3_nt: TGCGCCAGCAGCCACAGTGTTGGGTCCTACGAGCAGTACTTC
cdr3_aa: CASSHSVGSYEQYF

d_call: NA
j_call: TRBJ1-5
clone_size: NA
v_call: TRBV20-1
cdr3_nt: TGCAGTGCTAGAGGGGGGTTCTCGCATCAGCCCCAGCATTTT
cdr3_aa: CSARGGFSHQPQHF

d_call: TRBD2
j_call: TRBJ2-1
clone_size: NA
v_call: TRBV7-3
cdr3_nt: TGTGCCAGCAGCTCCTCGGGGACTAGCGGGAGAATCGGGGAGCAGTTCTTC
cdr3_aa: CASSSSGTSGRIGEQFF

d_call: TRBD1
j_call: TRBJ2-7
clone_size: few
v_call: TRBV15
cdr3_nt: TGTGCCACCAGCCCTATAAAACGGGACAGGGGCTACGAGCAGTACTTC
cdr3_aa: CATSPIKRDRGYEQYF

d_call: NA
j_call: TRBJ2-6
clone_size: once
v_call: TRBV28
cdr3_nt: TGTGCCAGCAGTGACCTCGGGGTTGGGGCCAACGTCCTGACTTTC
cdr3_aa: CASSDLGVGANVLTF

d_call: NA
j_call: TRBJ2-5
clone_size: few
v_call: TRBV29-1
cdr3_nt: TGCAGCGCCCAAGGGGGGGGAGAGACCCAGTACTTC
cdr3_aa: CSAQGGGETQYF

d_call: NA
j_call: TRBJ2-5
clone_size: NA
v_call: TRBV2
cdr3_nt: TGTGCCAGCCCCCACCAGCAGGGCTACCAAGAGACCCAGTACTTC
cdr3_aa: CASPHQQGYQETQYF

d_call: NA
j_call: TRBJ2-3
clone_size: few
v_call: TRBV24-1
cdr3_nt: TGTGCCACCAGCGGGGACACAGATACGCAGTATTTT
cdr3_aa: CATSGDTDTQYF

d_call: TRBD1
j_call: TRBJ2-3
clone_size: NA
v_call: TRBV4-1
cdr3_nt: TGCGCCAGCAGCCAAGAAGGACAGGGGACGACAGATACGCAGTATTTT
cdr3_aa: CASSQEGQGTTDTQYF

d_call: TRBD2
j_call: TRBJ2-7
clone_size: NA
v_call: TRBV29-1
cdr3_nt: TGCAGCGTCGGTACTAGCGGGAGCTCCTACGAGCAGTACTTC
cdr3_aa: CSVGTSGSSYEQYF

d_call: NA
j_call: TRBJ1-1
clone_size: few
v_call: TRBV6-1
cdr3_nt: TGTGCCCACCTCGGGAACACTGAAGCTTTCTTT
cdr3_aa: CAHLGNTEAFF

d_call: TRBD1
j_call: TRBJ1-6
clone_size: NA
v_call: TRBV28
cdr3_nt: TGTGCCAGCAGGTCTCTCGGGACAGAGGGATCACCCCTCCACTTT
cdr3_aa: CASRSLGTEGSPLHF

d_call: TRBD1
j_call: TRBJ2-3
clone_size: few
v_call: TRBV27
cdr3_nt: TGTGCCAGCACGAGACAGGGACGCACAGATACGCAGTATTTT
cdr3_aa: CASTRQGRTDTQYF

d_call: NA
j_call: TRBJ2-3
clone_size: NA
v_call: TRBV9
cdr3_nt: TGTGCCAGCAGCGTAGGGCAGGGATGGGCAGATACGCAGTATTTT
cdr3_aa: CASSVGQGWADTQYF

d_call: NA
j_call: TRBJ2-5
clone_size: few
v_call: TRBV12-3/TRBV12-4
cdr3_nt: TGTGCCAGCAGTTTATCAGGAAAGGAAGAGACCCAGTACTTC
cdr3_aa: CASSLSGKEETQYF

d_call: TRBD1
j_call: TRBJ1-5
clone_size: NA
v_call: TRBV14
cdr3_nt: TGTGCCAGCAGCCCCGACAGGGGGCTGGAGAGCAATCAGCCCCAGCATTTT
cdr3_aa: CASSPDRGLESNQPQHF

d_call: NA
j_call: TRBJ2-5
clone_size: few
v_call: TRBV12-3/TRBV12-4
cdr3_nt: TGTGCCAGCAGCCCGAGGGAGGCGGAACAAGAGACCCAGTACTTC
cdr3_aa: CASSPREAEQETQYF

d_call: NA
j_call: TRBJ2-5
clone_size: few
v_call: TRBV5-1
cdr3_nt: TGCGCCAGCAGCTTGGCGGCAGGGGCGTTACAAGAGACCCAGTACTTC
cdr3_aa: CASSLAAGALQETQYF

d_call: TRBD1
j_call: TRBJ2-1
clone_size: many
v_call: TRBV5-1
cdr3_nt: TGCGCCAGCAGCCGAGGGACAGGGGTTTACAATGAGCAGTTCTTC
cdr3_aa: CASSRGTGVYNEQFF

d_call: TRBD2
j_call: TRBJ2-1
clone_size: NA
v_call: TRBV20-1
cdr3_nt: TGCAGTGCTAGTTGGGGACTAGCTGTATCTGATGAGCAGTTCTTC
cdr3_aa: CSASWGLAVSDEQFF

d_call: TRBD1
j_call: TRBJ2-7
clone_size: few
v_call: TRBV20-1
cdr3_nt: TGCAGTGCTATAGGTGTACTCGCAGGGGGTGGATGGTACGAGCAGTACTTC
cdr3_aa: CSAIGVLAGGGWYEQYF

d_call: TRBD2
j_call: TRBJ2-1
clone_size: few
v_call: TRBV7-8
cdr3_nt: TGTGCCAGCAGCCTCGGACTAGCGGGACTGGGCGAGCAGTTCTTC
cdr3_aa: CASSLGLAGLGEQFF